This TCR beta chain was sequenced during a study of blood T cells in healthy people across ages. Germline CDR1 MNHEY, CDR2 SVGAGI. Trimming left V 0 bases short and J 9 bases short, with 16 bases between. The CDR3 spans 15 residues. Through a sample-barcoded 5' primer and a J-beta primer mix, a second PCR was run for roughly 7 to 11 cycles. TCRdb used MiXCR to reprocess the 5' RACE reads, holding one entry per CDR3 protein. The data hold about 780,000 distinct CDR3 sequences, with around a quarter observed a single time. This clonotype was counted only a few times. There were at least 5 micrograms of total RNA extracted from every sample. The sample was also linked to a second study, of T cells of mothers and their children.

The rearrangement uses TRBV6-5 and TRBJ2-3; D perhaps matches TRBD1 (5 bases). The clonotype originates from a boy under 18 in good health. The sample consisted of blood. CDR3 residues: CASSYSRVGRRTQYF. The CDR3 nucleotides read TGTGCCAGCAGTTACTCGAGAGTGGGGCGGAGAACGCAGTATTTT.